This T cell receptor beta chain was captured in a study of radiation and T cells in renal cell carcinoma. A single count supports this clone. Time point described: blood 2 weeks post-SBRT. The treatment was: 15 Gy SBRT to primary tumor, nephrectomy 4 weeks later. The tumor was a clear cell renal cell carcinoma. The data were produced by immunoSEQ multiplex PCR, yet TCRdb's version contains in-frame clones alone and is incomplete. Of almost 50,000 clones detected, around three quarters appear once; the ten largest clones hold 25% to 35%. The receptor comes from a woman aged 70-85 years with renal cell carcinoma. The material was blood, obtained from a patient whose treatment included radiotherapy and nephrectomy.

The CDR3 nucleotides are TGTGCCAGCAGCTTAATTTTATCGGACTCCAAGGAGCAGTTCTTC. Protein sequence: CASSLILSDSKEQFF. This chain uses TRBV11-1 with TRBJ2-1, with TRBD2 as a possible D gene (5 bases). The germline gives CDR1 SGHAT, CDR2 FQDESV (reference sequence). The V end was cut by 2 bases, the J end by 10 bases, with 18 bases between. This CDR3 is built from 15 residues.